Presented here are 9 T cell receptor beta chains from one specimen sequenced in a study of cytomegalovirus exposure and HLA in healthy donors. Measured with immunoSEQ multiplex PCR; TCRdb has only the in-frame clones, and not every one. Altogether about 360,000 clones are present, about nine tenths being singletons, with the ten largest covering 0.83%. The sample consisted of PBMCs. The receptors come from a woman aged 18 to 35 in good health and CMV-seronegative.

The V gene is TRBV18, the J gene TRBJ1-2; 11 positions agree with TRBD1. Trimming at V came to 3 bases and at J to 4 bases, leaving 4 bases not matched to a gene. From germline, CDR1 is KGHSH and CDR2 LQKENI. The CDR3 is 15 residues long. The DNA of the CDR3 is TGTGCCAGCTCACCGGGACAGGGGGAGATCTATGGCTACACCTTC. Residues: CASSPGQGEIYGYTF.

The J gene is TRBJ1-2, the V gene TRBV27; 7 nucleotides line up with TRBD1. The CDR3 loop spans 13 amino acids. V lost 2 bases, J lost 6 bases, and 3 bases stayed unmatched. Germline assignment: CDR1 MNHEY and CDR2 SMNVEV (reference sequence). The CDR3 DNA follows: TGTGCCAGCAGTTTAGCCCAGGGGGATGGCTACACCTTC. Amino acids: CASSLAQGDGYTF.

The genes are TRBV2 and TRBJ1-3; the D gene is possibly TRBD1 (5 bases). V lost 6 bases, J lost 2 bases, and 14 bases lay in between. The CDR3 totals 15 residues. Germline CDR1 reads SNHLY; CDR2 reads FYNNEI. The CDR3 sequence is CASSPFSGAGNTIYF. In nucleotides, the CDR3 is TGTGCCAGCAGCCCGTTCTCGGGGGCTGGAAACACCATATATTTT.

V gene TRBV27 combines with J gene TRBJ1-5; TRBD1 is a possible D gene (5 bases). Looked up from germline, CDR1 is MNHEY and CDR2 is SMNVEV (reference sequence). Trimming removed 6 bases at V and 0 bases at J, with 21 bases between. The CDR3 is 18 residues long. CDR3 region: CASRLTSVDNLSNQPQHF. CDR3 in DNA: TGTGCCAGCAGGCTGACCTCAGTGGACAATCTTAGCAATCAGCCCCAGCATTTT.

J is TRBJ2-3 and V is TRBV5-1; 8 bases map to TRBD1. The germline V gene has CDR1 SGHRS and CDR2 YFSETQ. J gave up 1 base and V 2 bases, and 6 bases lay outside the gene matches. The CDR3 covers 16 residues. CDR3 nucleotides: TGCGCCAGCAGCTTTCGTGGACAGGGAGGCACAGATACGCAGTATTTT. Translation: CASSFRGQGGTDTQYF.

The chain uses TRBV18 and TRBJ1-5; 11 bases map to TRBD1. The germline gives CDR1 KGHSH, CDR2 LQKENI. This CDR3 contains 16 residues. The V gene end was trimmed by 3 bases and the J gene end by 1 base; junction bases not matched to a gene: 2. For the CDR3, the DNA is TGTGCCAGCTCACCGGACAGGGGGCTGAGCAATCAGCCCCAGCATTTT. Its protein product is CASSPDRGLSNQPQHF.

The genes are TRBV4-1 and TRBJ1-2, with 10 bases fitting TRBD1. The CDR3 extends over 15 amino acids. In germline, CDR1 is MGHRA, CDR2 YSYEKL. J was trimmed by 4 bases and V by 3 bases; bases with no gene match: 5. CDR3 sequence (DNA): TGCGCCAGCAGCCATCCGGGACAGGGGTTCTATGGCTACACCTTC. Translation: CASSHPGQGFYGYTF.

This rearrangement joins TRBV28 to TRBJ1-5, with D possibly TRBD1 on 5 matching bases. The germline CDR1 and CDR2 sequences are MDHEN and SYDVKM. The CDR3 length is 18 residues. Between the trimmed V and J ends, which lost 4 bases and 0 bases, there was a span of 19 bases. The CDR3 spells CASSSAPGGEYSNQPQHF. CDR3 DNA: TGTGCCAGCAGTTCCGCACCCGGGGGGGAATATAGCAATCAGCCCCAGCATTTT.

This clone was seen only a few times. V gene TRBV19 combines with J gene TRBJ1-1, with D unresolved. V gave up 3 bases and J gave up 1 base, with 6 bases separating them. CDR1 LNHDA and CDR2 SQIVND come from the germline V gene (reference sequence). CDR3 size: 13 residues. CDR3 nucleotide sequence: TGTGCCAGTAGTATTGGGCGGAACACTGAAGCTTTCTTT. It translates to CASSIGRNTEAFF.